Each of the 15 T cell receptor beta chains below was sequenced from the same sample in a study of blood T cell repertoires in COVID-19. The method was immunoSEQ multiplex PCR; TCRdb's version includes in-frame clones alone and lacks a portion of them. This table holds 85,000 to 100,000 clones, less than 95% found once. Sequencing input: peripheral blood. The receptors originated from a man between 60 and 70 years old with acute or convalescent COVID-19.

This chain joins TRBV6-5 and TRBJ1-1; 10 nucleotides line up with TRBD1. V gave up 8 bases and J gave up 1 base; unmatched junction bases: 4. The CDR3 runs 14 residues. Germline lookup yields CDR1 MNHEY and CDR2 SVGAGI. Here the CDR3 reads CASLRQGANTEAFF. The DNA of the CDR3 is TGTGCCAGCTTACGACAGGGGGCGAACACTGAAGCTTTCTTT.

The chain couples TRBV6-5 to TRBJ1-4; D remains ambiguous. In germline, CDR1 is MNHEY, CDR2 SVGAGI. Trimming left V 6 bases short and J 7 bases short, with 6 bases between. The CDR3 has 11 amino acids. DNA of the CDR3: TGTGCCAGCAGCCGAGGTGAAAAACTGTTTTTT. Translated: CASSRGEKLFF.

The V call is TRBV18, the J call TRBJ1-5; perhaps TRBD1 as D (5 bases). Germline V gives CDR1 KGHSH, CDR2 LQKENI. The CDR3 consists of 16 residues. V was trimmed by 1 base and J by 0 bases, leaving 10 bases between them. CDR3 nucleotide sequence: TGTGCCAGCTCACCACAGTGGACATTTAGCAATCAGCCCCAGCATTTT. It is translated as CASSPQWTFSNQPQHF.

This rearrangement joins TRBV21-1 to TRBJ1-2; the table's D call, TRBD1, has no DNA check behind it. TRBV21-1 is reported as a pseudogene. This CDR3 comprises 19 residues. This chain's CDR3 is CASSKEEKGGEKGDYGYTF. The CDR3 region has the DNA TGTGCCAGCAGCAAAGAGGAAAAAGGGGGAGAAAAGGGGGACTATGGCTACACCTTC.

The chain joins TRBV24-1 to TRBJ2-1, with 9 bases aligning to TRBD1. The CDR3 contains 16 residues. V shed 3 bases and J 8 bases; nucleotides not matched to a gene: 10. The germline CDR1 and CDR2 sequences are KGHDR and SFDVKD. CDR3 in DNA: TGTGCCACCAGTGATGACACCGGGACAGGGAGCCATGAGCAGTTCTTC. It encodes CATSDDTGTGSHEQFF.

The chain employs TRBV7-6 and TRBJ2-3, with TRBD2 matching 13 bases. Germline CDR1 and CDR2: SGHVS and FNYEAQ. The CDR3 is 16 residues long. Losses at the gene ends were 3 bases for V and 4 bases for J; bases not matched to a gene: 4. Here the CDR3 DNA reads TGTGCCAGCAGCTTTTCGACTAGCGGGGGGTCAGATACGCAGTATTTT. Its protein product is CASSFSTSGGSDTQYF.

The chain joins TRBV20-1 to TRBJ2-7; unclear D gene. CDR3 length: 11 residues. CDR1 is DFQATT, CDR2 SNEGSKA, per germline (reference sequence). V lost 6 bases to trimming and J lost 3 bases, with 9 bases between them. Here the CDR3 reads CSARNYYEQYF. In DNA, the CDR3 is TGCAGTGCAAGAAACTACTACGAGCAGTACTTC.

The rearrangement joins TRBV18 to TRBJ1-4; TRBD1 matches at 10 bases. Germline CDR1 is KGHSH and CDR2 is LQKENI. Unmatched junction bases numbered 4, after V lost 6 bases and J lost 0 bases. The CDR3 spans 16 residues. The DNA for the CDR3 is TGTGCCAGCTCGCCCGGACAGGGGGCAACTAATGAAAAACTGTTTTTT. Residues: CASSPGQGATNEKLFF.

The J gene is TRBJ1-2, the V gene TRBV6-5; 7 positions agree with TRBD1. Trimming at V came to 6 bases and at J to 1 base, leaving 8 bases not matched to a gene. This CDR3 region has 15 residues. Germline V lookup: CDR1 MNHEY, CDR2 SVGAGI. Written as DNA, the CDR3 is TGTGCCAGCAGACCTGGGACAGAGGATAACTATGGCTACACCTTC. Translated, it gives CASRPGTEDNYGYTF.

This clone was seen just once. The chain has TRBV30 and TRBJ1-2, with unresolved D. With 2 bases removed from V and 8 bases from J, the gap between germline ends came to 12 bases. Germline V gives CDR1 GTSNPN, CDR2 SVGIG (reference sequence). The CDR3 contains 12 residues. This CDR3 reads CAWSPEGGGYTF. The CDR3, as DNA: TGTGCCTGGAGTCCCGAGGGCGGAGGCTACACCTTC.

This rearrangement joins TRBV30 to TRBJ1-2; 10 bases are a match to TRBD1. With 0 bases clipped from V and 4 bases from J, the junction kept 5 bases outside the gene matches. Germline loops: CDR1 GTSNPN, CDR2 SVGIG (reference sequence). The CDR3 spans 15 residues. CDR3 loop: CAWSVPGQGGYGYTF. DNA for the CDR3: TGTGCCTGGAGTGTACCAGGACAGGGGGGCTATGGCTACACCTTC.

This clone was seen more than once but under ten times. This sequence joins TRBV24-1 and TRBJ2-3, with 15 positions matching TRBD2. The germline V gene encodes CDR1 KGHDR and CDR2 SFDVKD. This CDR3 has 17 amino acids. V gave up 5 bases and J gave up 6 bases; unmatched junction bases: 8. CDR3 DNA sequence: TGTGCCACCAGTGCTAGGACTAGCGGGGGGGTCGGGGATACGCAGTATTTT. It yields the protein CATSARTSGGVGDTQYF.

The V and J genes are TRBV5-1 and TRBJ2-1, with 15 bases identical to TRBD2. CDR1 is SGHRS, CDR2 YFSETQ, per germline. This CDR3 is built from 17 residues. The trim removed 0 bases at V and 6 bases at J, leaving 4 bases unmatched. The CDR3: CASSLVGLAGGGNEQFF. CDR3 nucleotides: TGCGCCAGCAGCTTGGTGGGACTAGCGGGGGGAGGCAATGAGCAGTTCTTC.

The V call is TRBV5-1, the J call TRBJ2-3; TRBD2 might be the D (6 bases). Germline CDR1 reads SGHRS; CDR2 reads YFSETQ. Trimming took off 4 bases at V and 6 bases at J, with 18 bases between the two ends. The CDR3 loop spans 15 amino acids. Here the CDR3 DNA reads TGCGCCAGCAGCCCCCCACTGAGACGGGGGGATACGCAGTATTTT. Encoded protein: CASSPPLRRGDTQYF.

The chain employs TRBV5-4 and TRBJ1-1; a possible D gene is TRBD1 (6 bases). The CDR3 consists of 15 residues. Germline V gene lookup returns CDR1 SGHNT and CDR2 YYREEE (reference sequence). The V gene lost 2 bases and the J gene lost 1 base, with 12 bases spanning the gap. The CDR3 sequence is CASSFNTGSNTEAFF. Written as DNA, the CDR3 is TGTGCCAGCAGCTTCAACACAGGGTCGAACACTGAAGCTTTCTTT.